These T cell receptor beta chains were read from a single sample in a study of T cell repertoires in cytomegalovirus infection. TCRdb independently ran MiXCR on the reads; one entry per CDR3 protein. Of roughly 600,000 distinct CDR3 sequences in the sample, 20% to 25% are singletons; the top ten hold approximately 8.2%. Source material: CD8+ T cells from PBMCs. These receptors originate from a human donor in good health (CMV status not recorded). Some clones in this sample may be carry-over from other donors' samples. Each CDR3 is given with its conserved first and last residue. The D gene is left open where the match is weak. Clone size, where shown, is once, few, many, or a class for clones that have expanded.

>.|TRBD2|TRBJ2-1|TRBV13
CASSALAGASYNEQFF
TGTGCCAGCAGCGCATTAGCGGGGGCCTCCTACAATGAGCAGTTCTTC
>many|.|TRBJ2-3|TRBV7-2
CASSPQKSGDTQYF
TGTGCCAGCAGCCCCCAGAAATCTGGCGATACGCAGTATTTT
>.|.|TRBJ1-6|TRBV6-6
CASSYPPGLLFPLHF
TGTGCCAGCAGTTACCCTCCGGGACTGCTCTTCCCCCTCCACTTT
>.|.|TRBJ2-3|TRBV29-1
CSDQWDTQYF
TGCAGCGATCAGTGGGATACGCAGTATTTT
>many|TRBD1|TRBJ1-4|TRBV7-9
CASSLDDRGDEKLFF
TGTGCCAGCAGCTTAGATGACAGGGGTGATGAAAAACTGTTTTTT
>many|.|TRBJ1-5|TRBV27
CASSPTKGSNQPQHF
TGTGCCAGCAGTCCTACAAAGGGGAGCAATCAGCCCCAGCATTTT
>many|TRBD2|TRBJ2-5|TRBV7-2
CASSLARSSGGALETQYF
TGTGCCAGCAGCTTAGCCCGGTCTAGCGGGGGGGCCTTGGAGACCCAGTACTTC
>.|.|TRBJ2-4|TRBV2
CASGDVTKNIQYF
TGTGCCAGCGGGGACGTGACCAAAAACATTCAGTACTTC
>.|.|TRBJ2-1|TRBV2
CASPRSAGNEQFF
TGTGCCAGCCCAAGGTCGGCAGGCAATGAGCAGTTCTTC
>few|TRBD2|TRBJ2-1|TRBV3-1
CASSSPASGFYNEQFF
TGTGCCAGCAGTTCTCCGGCTAGCGGCTTCTACAATGAGCAGTTCTTC
>.|.|TRBJ1-6|TRBV20-1
CSAGLTDLNSPLHF
TGCAGTGCTGGGCTCACTGACCTTAATTCACCCCTCCACTTT
>.|.|TRBJ1-2|TRBV20-1
CSASTTLGYGYTF
TGCAGTGCATCGACAACCTTGGGGTATGGCTACACCTTC
>few|.|TRBJ2-2|TRBV7-6
CASSPLEDTGELFF
TGTGCCAGCAGCCCTCTGGAGGACACCGGGGAGCTGTTTTTT
>.|.|TRBJ1-6|TRBV7-2
CASSQGVASYNSPLHF
TGTGCCAGCAGCCAAGGGGTTGCGTCCTATAATTCACCCCTCCACTTT
>few|TRBD2|TRBJ2-3|TRBV6-6
CASSTLAGGHDTQYF
TGTGCCAGCAGTACACTAGCGGGAGGTCATGATACGCAGTATTTT
>.|TRBD1|TRBJ2-7|TRBV20-1
CSARSPVLRTGAYEQYF
TGCAGTGCTAGAAGTCCAGTTCTTAGGACAGGTGCCTACGAGCAGTACTTC
>.|.|TRBJ2-1|TRBV14
CASSHSTGPYNEQFF
TGTGCCAGCAGCCATTCGACAGGTCCCTACAATGAGCAGTTCTTC
>few|.|TRBJ2-7|TRBV29-1
CSVEESSQRYEQYF
TGCAGCGTTGAAGAGTCGAGCCAACGGTACGAGCAGTACTTC
>few|TRBD2|TRBJ2-7|TRBV7-7
CASSKTSGESYEQYF
TGTGCTAGCAGCAAGACTAGCGGGGAGTCCTACGAGCAGTACTTC
>many|.|TRBJ2-3|TRBV7-8
CASSPETDTQYF
TGTGCCAGCAGCCCGGAGACAGATACGCAGTATTTT
>.|.|TRBJ2-1|TRBV19
CASSIPSDYNEQFF
TGTGCCAGTAGTATACCGTCGGACTACAATGAGCAGTTCTTC
>many|TRBD2|TRBJ2-1|TRBV7-8
CASSRTRVAFEQFF
TGTGCCAGCAGCCGGACTAGGGTCGCCTTTGAGCAGTTCTTC
>many|.|TRBJ1-5|TRBV27
CASSPTSNQPQHF
TGTGCCAGCAGCCCTACTAGCAATCAGCCCCAGCATTTT
>many|.|TRBJ1-1|TRBV19
CASRTRLDAFF
TGTGCCAGTAGGACCCGACTTGACGCTTTCTTT
>many|.|TRBJ1-4|TRBV6-6
CASSSRGSANEKLFF
TGTGCCAGCAGTTCTAGGGGTTCGGCTAATGAAAAACTGTTTTTT
>few|.|TRBJ1-5|TRBV5-1
CASSPVGGRQPQHF
TGCGCCAGCAGTCCTGTGGGAGGGAGGCAGCCCCAGCATTTT
>few|TRBD1|TRBJ1-5|TRBV7-3
CASSGTRDRSYDGNQPQHF
TGTGCCAGCAGCGGTACCCGGGACAGAAGTTATGATGGCAATCAGCCCCAGCATTTT
>few|.|TRBJ2-5|TRBV7-6
CATKVQETQYF
TGTGCCACCAAAGTTCAGGAGACCCAGTACTTC
>many|TRBD1|TRBJ1-4|TRBV7-6
CASSLGTGLNEKLFF
TGTGCCAGCAGCTTGGGGACAGGGTTAAACGAAAAACTGTTTTTT
>.|TRBD1|TRBJ1-1|TRBV28
CASNLGQGKAFF
TGTGCCAGCAACTTGGGACAGGGAAAAGCTTTCTTT
>many|.|TRBJ2-3|TRBV28
CASSFTDSTDTQYF
TGTGCCAGCAGTTTTACAGACAGCACAGATACGCAGTATTTT
>.|.|TRBJ1-2|TRBV20-1
CSALRPQGGYTF
TGCAGTGCGCTCAGGCCCCAGGGGGGCTACACCTTC
>many|.|TRBJ1-6|TRBV14
CASSSRLGAGNSPLHF
TGTGCCAGCAGTTCAAGGTTGGGGGCTGGGAATTCACCCCTCCACTTT
>few|.|TRBJ2-3|TRBV9
CASSAWAGTSTDTQYF
TGTGCCAGCAGTGCCTGGGCGGGCACTAGCACAGATACGCAGTATTTT
>few|.|TRBJ1-2|TRBV5-1
CASSGQEDYGYTF
TGCGCCAGCAGCGGTCAAGAAGATTATGGCTACACCTTC
>once|.|TRBJ1-6|TRBV6-5
CASSQWSPPYNSPLHF
TGTGCCAGCAGCCAATGGTCGCCCCCCTATAATTCACCCCTCCACTTT
>many|TRBD1|TRBJ2-2|TRBV7-6
CASSPGQGATGELFF
TGTGCCAGCAGCCCGGGACAGGGGGCGACCGGGGAGCTGTTTTTT
>.|TRBD1|TRBJ1-5|TRBV4-2
CASSQDRTGPYQPQHF
TGTGCCAGCAGCCAAGATCGGACAGGCCCATATCAGCCCCAGCATTTT
>many|.|TRBJ2-1|TRBV19
CASIGGYDKQFF
TGTGCCAGTATTGGAGGCTACGACAAACAGTTCTTC
>many|.|TRBJ2-1|TRBV7-9
CASSLAPQTSRGDYNEQFF
TGTGCCAGCAGCTTAGCTCCCCAAACTAGCAGGGGGGACTACAATGAGCAGTTCTTC
>.|TRBD1|TRBJ2-3|TRBV12-3/TRBV12-4
CASSVNQGAATDTQYF
TGTGCCAGCAGTGTCAATCAGGGGGCAGCCACAGATACGCAGTATTTT
>few|TRBD1|TRBJ1-1|TRBV2
CASSLFTGETEAFF
TGTGCCAGCAGTTTATTTACAGGGGAAACTGAAGCTTTCTTT
>few|.|TRBJ2-1|TRBV10-3
CAISESGGLVGREGFDEQFF
TGTGCCATCAGTGAGTCAGGGGGGTTAGTAGGCAGGGAAGGGTTCGATGAGCAGTTCTTC
>many|.|TRBJ1-5|TRBV6-6
CASSYHRQEDQPQHF
TGTGCCAGCAGTTACCATAGACAGGAGGATCAGCCCCAGCATTTT
>few|.|TRBJ2-2|TRBV19
CASSPYRAAGELFF
TGTGCCAGTAGTCCGTACAGGGCGGCCGGGGAGCTGTTTTTT
>.|TRBD1|TRBJ1-2|TRBV7-9
CASSLGPGGASYGYTF
TGTGCCAGCAGCTTAGGGCCAGGGGGCGCGAGCTATGGCTACACCTTC
>few|TRBD1|TRBJ1-1|TRBV12-3/TRBV12-4
CASNLQGLNTEAFF
TGTGCCAGCAATCTACAGGGGCTGAACACTGAAGCTTTCTTT
>.|TRBD1|TRBJ2-1|TRBV10-3
CAISGGTGLGNEQFF
TGTGCCATCAGTGGCGGGACAGGGCTGGGCAATGAGCAGTTCTTC
>few|.|TRBJ1-1|TRBV20-1
CSATEGRSMNTEAFF
TGCAGTGCTACTGAGGGACGCTCCATGAACACTGAAGCTTTCTTT
>.|.|TRBJ1-5|TRBV23-1
CASSQSISGWGNQPQHF
TGCGCCAGCAGTCAATCCATTTCTGGGTGGGGCAATCAGCCCCAGCATTTT
>few|.|TRBJ1-5|TRBV6-6
CASRLRGNDQPQHF
TGTGCCAGCAGACTTCGGGGGAACGATCAGCCCCAGCATTTT
>few|.|TRBJ1-2|TRBV12-3/TRBV12-4
CASSLRPLKGYTF
TGTGCCAGCAGTTTGAGGCCCCTTAAGGGCTACACCTTC
>.|.|TRBJ1-1|TRBV29-1
CSVEWGARTEAFF
TGCAGCGTTGAATGGGGGGCTCGGACTGAAGCTTTCTTT